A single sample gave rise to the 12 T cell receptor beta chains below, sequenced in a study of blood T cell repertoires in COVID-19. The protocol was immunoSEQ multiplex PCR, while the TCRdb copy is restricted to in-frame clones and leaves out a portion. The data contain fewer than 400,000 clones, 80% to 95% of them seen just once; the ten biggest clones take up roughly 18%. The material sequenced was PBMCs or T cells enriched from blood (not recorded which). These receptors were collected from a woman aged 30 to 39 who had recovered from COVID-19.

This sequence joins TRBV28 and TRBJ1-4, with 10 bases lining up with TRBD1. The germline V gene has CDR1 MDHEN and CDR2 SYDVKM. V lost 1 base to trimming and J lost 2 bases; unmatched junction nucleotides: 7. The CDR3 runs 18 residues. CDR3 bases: TGTGCCAGCAGTTTATTACGGACAGGGGGTTTCACTAATGAAAAACTGTTTTTT. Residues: CASSLLRTGGFTNEKLFF.

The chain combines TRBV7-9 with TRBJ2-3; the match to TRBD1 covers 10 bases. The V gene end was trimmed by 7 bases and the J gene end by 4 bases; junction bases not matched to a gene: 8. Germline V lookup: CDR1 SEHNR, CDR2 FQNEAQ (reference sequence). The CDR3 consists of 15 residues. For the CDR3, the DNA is TGTGCCAGCACCTGGGGGACAGGGGAGGCAGATACGCAGTATTTT. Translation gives CASTWGTGEADTQYF.

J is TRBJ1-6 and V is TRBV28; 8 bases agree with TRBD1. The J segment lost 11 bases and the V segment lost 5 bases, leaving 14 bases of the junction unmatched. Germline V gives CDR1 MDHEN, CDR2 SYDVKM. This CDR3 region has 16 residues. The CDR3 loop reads CASSPPPGQAFPPLHF. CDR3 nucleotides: TGTGCCAGCAGTCCGCCTCCGGGACAGGCTTTTCCACCCCTCCACTTT.

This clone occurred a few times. The CDR3 here is CASTRQGAYEQYF. The DNA for the CDR3 is TGTGCCAGCACGCGACAGGGTGCCTACGAGCAGTACTTC. The rearrangement uses TRBV2 and TRBJ2-7, with 7 positions matching TRBD1. Germline CDR1 SNHLY, CDR2 FYNNEI. The CDR3 has 13 residues. Trimming at V came to 7 bases and at J to 2 bases, leaving 5 bases not matched to a gene.

CDR3 bases: TGCGCCAGCAGCCCTACTAGCGGGGGATACAATGAGCAGTTCTTC. It yields the protein CASSPTSGGYNEQFF. The V call is TRBV5-1, the J call TRBJ2-1; 11 bases fit TRBD2. The CDR3 spans 15 residues. In germline, CDR1 is SGHRS, CDR2 YFSETQ. Trimming removed 4 bases from V and 4 bases from J; junction bases left unmatched: 4.

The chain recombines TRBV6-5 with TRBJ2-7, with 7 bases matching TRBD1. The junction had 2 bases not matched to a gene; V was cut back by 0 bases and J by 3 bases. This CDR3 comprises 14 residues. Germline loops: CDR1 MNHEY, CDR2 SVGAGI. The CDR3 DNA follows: TGTGCCAGCAGTTACTCTAGGGACAGCTACGAGCAGTACTTC. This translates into CASSYSRDSYEQYF.

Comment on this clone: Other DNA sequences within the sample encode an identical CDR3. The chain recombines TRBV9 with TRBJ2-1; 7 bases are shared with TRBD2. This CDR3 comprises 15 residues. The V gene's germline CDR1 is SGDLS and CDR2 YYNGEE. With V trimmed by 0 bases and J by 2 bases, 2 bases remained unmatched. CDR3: CASSVGGGAYNEQFF. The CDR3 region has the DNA TGTGCCAGCAGCGTAGGGGGGGGAGCCTACAATGAGCAGTTCTTC.

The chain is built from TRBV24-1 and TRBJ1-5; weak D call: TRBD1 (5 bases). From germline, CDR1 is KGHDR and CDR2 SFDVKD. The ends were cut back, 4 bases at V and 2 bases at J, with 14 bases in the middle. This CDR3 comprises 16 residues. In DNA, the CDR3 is TGTGCCACCAGTGACCTAGGGGTTGGGGGCAATCAGCCCCAGCATTTT. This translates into CATSDLGVGGNQPQHF.

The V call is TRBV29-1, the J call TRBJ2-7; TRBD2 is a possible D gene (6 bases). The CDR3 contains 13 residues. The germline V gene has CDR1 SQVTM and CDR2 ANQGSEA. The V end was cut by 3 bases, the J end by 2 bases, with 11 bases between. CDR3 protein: CSVEDPSAYEQYF. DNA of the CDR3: TGCAGCGTTGAGGACCCTAGCGCCTACGAGCAGTACTTC.

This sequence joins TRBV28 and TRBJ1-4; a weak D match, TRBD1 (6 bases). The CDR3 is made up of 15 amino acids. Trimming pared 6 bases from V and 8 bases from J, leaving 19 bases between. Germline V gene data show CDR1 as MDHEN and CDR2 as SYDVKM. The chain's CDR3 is CASRPRGAVVEKLFF. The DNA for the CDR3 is TGTGCCAGCAGACCTCGGGGGGCGGTAGTAGAAAAACTGTTTTTT.

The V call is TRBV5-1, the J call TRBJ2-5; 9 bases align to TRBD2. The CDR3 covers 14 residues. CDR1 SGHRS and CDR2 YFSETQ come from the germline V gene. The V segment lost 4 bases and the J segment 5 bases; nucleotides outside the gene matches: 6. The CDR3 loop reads CASSPGLAWETQYF. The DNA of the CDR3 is TGCGCCAGCAGCCCCGGACTAGCGTGGGAGACCCAGTACTTC.

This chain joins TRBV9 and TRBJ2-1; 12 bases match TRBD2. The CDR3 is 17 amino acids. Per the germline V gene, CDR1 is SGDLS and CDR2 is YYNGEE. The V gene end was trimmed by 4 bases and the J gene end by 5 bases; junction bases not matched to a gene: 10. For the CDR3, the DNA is TGTGCCAGCAGCCTGGGACTAGCGGGTGGGTCAAACAATGAGCAGTTCTTC. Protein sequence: CASSLGLAGGSNNEQFF.